A selection of T cell receptor beta chains follows, all from one sample in a study of blood T cells in healthy people across ages. TCRdb independently ran MiXCR on the 5' RACE reads; one entry per CDR3 protein. The sample yields around 780,000 distinct CDR3 sequences, roughly 25% seen once. The sample was also linked to a second study, of T cells of mothers and their children.

The sequenced sample was blood. Receptors were obtained from a boy aged 5-17 years in good health. CDR3s leave out the opening cysteine and the closing phenylalanine or tryptophan.

V gene	J gene	CDR3 length	CDR3 protein
TRBV12-3/TRBV12-4	TRBJ2-7	12	ASSKEGGYNEQY
TRBV7-9	TRBJ2-7	13	ASSSRTSGSDEQY
TRBV6-5	TRBJ2-3	18	ASSYSGHLTLWSSTDTQY
TRBV6-5	TRBJ1-2	14	ASSYSSIAANYGYT
TRBV2	TRBJ2-7	13	ASSEGVGSSYEQY
TRBV12-3/TRBV12-4	TRBJ1-5	14	ASSSSRMGAGKPQH
TRBV5-1	TRBJ2-1	16	ASSLGSGGGFSYNEQF
TRBV6-5	TRBJ1-2	13	ASRPNREMGYGYT
TRBV10-3	TRBJ2-7	12	AIRSRGNSYEQY
TRBV7-7	TRBJ2-4	14	ASSLNAGETKNIQY
TRBV6-5	TRBJ2-1	9	ASSRWGEQF